This paragraph reports one T cell receptor (beta chain). These data are taken from a study of blood T cell repertoires in COVID-19. There are 13 residues in the CDR3. Germline V gene sequence: CDR1 MNHEY, CDR2 SVGAGI. V was trimmed by 6 bases and J by 3 bases, leaving 9 bases between them. The repertoire was sequenced with immunoSEQ multiplex PCR; TCRdb's copy has only in-frame clones and lacks some. The sample records 50,000 to 75,000 clones, 78% being singletons. The chain recombines TRBV6-5 with TRBJ2-1; possible D gene TRBD2, 6 bases. The clonotype comes from a man between 60 and 70 years old with COVID-19, enrolled during active disease. The sequenced sample was peripheral blood. The CDR3 DNA follows: TGTGCCAGCAGCCGGGACTTCTACAATGAGCAGTTCTTC. Translation: CASSRDFYNEQFF.